The 13 T cell receptor beta chains in this list originate from one sample, sequenced in a study of blood T cells in healthy people across ages. A second PCR, run for about 7 to 11 cycles, used a sample-barcoded 5' primer plus a J-beta primer mix. Via MiXCR, TCRdb re-called the 5' RACE reads, giving one row per CDR3 protein. Seen here are approximately 1,000,000 distinct CDR3 sequences, around 45% observed once, and the top ten hold approximately 20%. The sequenced sample was blood. These receptors all stem from a woman in her fifties or sixties in good health.

This chain connects TRBV9 to TRBJ2-1; 8 positions agree with TRBD2. The CDR3 length is 14 residues. V shed 9 bases, J shed 9 bases, and the junction held 14 bases outside the gene matches. In germline, CDR1 is SGDLS, CDR2 YYNGEE. The CDR3 sequence is CATQPQSSGGEQFF. CDR3 DNA sequence: TGTGCCACCCAACCCCAATCGAGCGGGGGTGAGCAGTTCTTC.

V is TRBV7-2 and J is TRBJ1-6; TRBD1 matches 7 bases. Losses at the gene ends were 5 bases for V and 6 bases for J; bases not matched to a gene: 7. The CDR3 is 15 amino acids. Germline V gene data show CDR1 as SGHTA and CDR2 as FQGNSA. CDR3 bases: TGTGCCAGCAGCCCCCGGACAGGCCTTAATTCACCCCTCCACTTT. This gives the protein CASSPRTGLNSPLHF.

The chain carries TRBV20-1 and TRBJ2-1, with 8 nucleotides matching TRBD1. The CDR3 is 17 amino acids. Germline V gene lookup returns CDR1 DFQATT and CDR2 SNEGSKA (reference sequence). Unmatched junction bases numbered 20, after V lost 5 bases and J lost 8 bases. The CDR3 DNA is TGCAGTGCTCCCCCTTCCCCAGGGGGCAGAGGTTACGATGAGCAGTTCTTC. It encodes CSAPPSPGGRGYDEQFF.

The chain is built from TRBV29-1 and TRBJ2-1, with TRBD1 identical over 8 bases. J lost 4 bases, V lost 8 bases, and 7 bases had no gene match. CDR1 is SQVTM, CDR2 ANQGSEA, per germline. CDR3 length equals 13 residues. The CDR3 sequence: CSSRQGNYNEQFF. The CDR3, as DNA: TGCAGCAGTAGACAGGGGAATTACAATGAGCAGTTCTTC.

This clonotype was counted a few times. The gene calls are TRBV12-3 or TRBV12-4 and TRBJ2-1; 7 bases agree with TRBD2. Trimming cost V 3 bases and J 4 bases; bases outside gene matches: 3. This CDR3 is built from 14 residues. CDR3 sequence: CASSFGSGYNEQFF. In DNA form, the CDR3 reads TGTGCCAGCAGTTTTGGTAGCGGGTACAATGAGCAGTTCTTC.

This clonotype was observed at least ten times. This chain uses TRBV2 with TRBJ1-1, with 8 bases fitting TRBD1. Germline assignment: CDR1 SNHLY and CDR2 FYNNEI. The V segment lost 8 bases and the J segment 12 bases; nucleotides outside the gene matches: 17. This CDR3 region has 14 residues. The CDR3 coding sequence is TGTGCCAGCGGAGTCGGTAGCAGGGGGCGCGGAACTTTCTTT. This sequence encodes CASGVGSRGRGTFF.

The chain is built from TRBV29-1 and TRBJ2-1; either TRBD1 or TRBD2 may fit D (5 bases each). This CDR3 region has 12 residues. Per germline, CDR1 SQVTM and CDR2 ANQGSEA. V was clipped by 7 bases and J by 6 bases, with 13 bases between them. CDR3 loop: CSGGMWSNEQFF. The CDR3, as DNA: TGCAGCGGGGGGATGTGGAGCAATGAGCAGTTCTTC.

For the CDR3, the DNA is TGTGCCAGCAGTGAAGCTTGGGTGCGTAACTATGGCTACACCTTC. Translated: CASSEAWVRNYGYTF. The J gene is TRBJ1-2, the V gene TRBV6-1; unclear D gene. Trimming left V 0 bases short and J 1 base short, with 9 bases between. Per germline, CDR1 MNHNS and CDR2 SASEGT. This CDR3 is built from 15 residues.

V and J are TRBV6-1 and TRBJ2-7; 13 bases align to TRBD2. This CDR3 region has 13 residues. The germline V gene encodes CDR1 MNHNS and CDR2 SASEGT. With V trimmed by 9 bases and J by 2 bases, 1 base remained unmatched. CDR3 residues: CASGTSGAYEQYF. For the CDR3, the DNA is TGTGCCAGTGGGACTAGCGGGGCCTACGAGCAGTACTTC.

This clonotype was recorded a few times. The chain carries TRBV6-5 and TRBJ1-4; possible D gene TRBD1, 5 bases. Trimming took 2 bases from V and 8 from J, leaving 15 bases between them. CDR1 and CDR2 (germline): MNHEY, SVGAGI. The CDR3 sequence is 15 residues long. Written as DNA, the CDR3 is TGTGCCAGCAGTTACGGTCGGGGGGATACAGAAAAACTGTTTTTT. Protein sequence: CASSYGRGDTEKLFF.

This clonotype was observed a few times. This chain joins TRBV27 and TRBJ2-1, with 9 positions matching TRBD2. From germline, CDR1 is MNHEY and CDR2 SMNVEV (reference sequence). J gave up 8 bases and V 5 bases, and 7 bases lay outside the gene matches. The CDR3 length is 14 residues. Here the CDR3 reads CASSIPGTSYEQFF. The CDR3 DNA follows: TGTGCCAGCAGTATTCCCGGGACTAGCTATGAGCAGTTCTTC.

As concerns this clonotype: This could be a read error, since a much larger clone is one nucleotide away. The rearrangement joins TRBV4-1 to TRBJ2-6; possible D gene TRBD1, 5 bases. The CDR3 is 16 amino acids. Germline CDR1 reads MGHRA; CDR2 reads YSYEKL. The CDR3 is CASSQDPGSGANVQTF. The CDR3 DNA sequence: TGCGCCAGCAGCCAAGATCCAGGGTCTGGGGCCAACGTCCAGACTTTC.

This clonotype was picked up a small number of times. CDR3 sequence (DNA): TGTGCCAGCAGCTTTTTAGTTCGTGCAGGGGGATCCAAAAAGTCCTACGAGCAGTACTTC. It is translated as CASSFLVRAGGSKKSYEQYF. The gene calls are TRBV7-6 and TRBJ2-7; 7 bases fit TRBD1. V was pared by 3 bases and J by 1 base, with 21 bases of the junction left unmatched. The germline V gene encodes CDR1 SGHVS and CDR2 FNYEAQ. The CDR3 has 20 residues.